Presented here are 4 T cell receptor beta chains from one specimen sequenced in a study of T-cell memory formation after mild COVID-19. TCRdb re-analysed the 5' RACE reads in MiXCR, keeping a single row per CDR3 protein. The sample has 560,000 or so distinct CDR3 sequences; 17% are singletons. Sequencing was carried out using PBMCs or a T cell subset sorted from them (not recorded which). The receptors come from an adult woman who had mild COVID-19 (a few samples of this study predate the infection). Cell type and time point are not known.

The chain links TRBV2 to TRBJ2-1; D is undetermined. CDR1 and CDR2 from the germline V gene are SNHLY and FYNNEI. V was pared by 4 bases and J by 3 bases, with 7 bases between. CDR3 length: 13 residues. As DNA, the CDR3 is TGTGCCAGCAGTGTGCTCAACTACAATGAGCAGTTCTTC. Protein product: CASSVLNYNEQFF.

This rearrangement joins TRBV19 to TRBJ2-2, with D possibly TRBD2 on 6 matching bases. This CDR3 is 12 amino acids long. Trimming pared 8 bases from V and 8 bases from J, leaving 12 bases between. Germline loops: CDR1 LNHDA, CDR2 SQIVND (reference sequence). This chain's CDR3 is CASWGGVGELFF. As DNA, the CDR3 is TGTGCCAGTTGGGGCGGGGTAGGGGAGCTGTTTTTT.

A few counts support this clonotype. The chain recombines TRBV29-1 with TRBJ1-1; 8 bases align to TRBD1. From germline, CDR1 is SQVTM and CDR2 ANQGSEA. V lost 5 bases, J lost 7 bases, and 6 bases stayed unmatched. This CDR3 comprises 12 residues. DNA of the CDR3: TGCAGCGTTACAACAGGGGGGGGTGAAGCTTTCTTT. This sequence encodes CSVTTGGGEAFF.

The table lists this clonotype with a few counts. The V gene is TRBV20-1, the J gene TRBJ2-1; 14 bases line up with TRBD2. The CDR3 length is 15 residues. With V trimmed by 5 bases and J by 4 bases, 4 bases remained unmatched. Germline CDR1 DFQATT, CDR2 SNEGSKA (reference sequence). Here the CDR3 DNA reads TGCAGTGCTGAGACTAGCGGGAGGGCTTACAATGAGCAGTTCTTC. Its protein is CSAETSGRAYNEQFF.